This is a list of T cell receptor beta chains from one sample in a study of blood T cells in healthy people across ages. TCRdb recomputed calls from the 5' RACE reads with MiXCR, one row per CDR3 protein. The sample records about 1,500,000 distinct CDR3 sequences, about 43% being singletons. The material sequenced was blood. The origin of the receptors is a woman aged 18 to 35 in good health. The CDR3 runs from the conserved cysteine through the conserved F or W. The size entry is marked missing in some rows and otherwise reads once, few, many or a size class.

v_gene: TRBV9; abundance: NA; j_gene: TRBJ2-2; CDR3aa: CASSVGAGRGTGELFF
v_gene: TRBV27; abundance: NA; j_gene: TRBJ2-3; CDR3aa: CASSFGTPNTDTQYF
v_gene: TRBV28; abundance: few; j_gene: TRBJ2-1; CDR3aa: CASTPMDAGRNEQFF
v_gene: TRBV12-3/TRBV12-4; abundance: NA; j_gene: NA; CDR3aa: CASRVAGGYYNEQYF
v_gene: TRBV12-3/TRBV12-4; abundance: NA; j_gene: TRBJ1-1; CDR3aa: CASSKQGGSTEAFF
v_gene: TRBV9; abundance: NA; j_gene: TRBJ1-2; CDR3aa: CASSVGGLGGYTF
v_gene: TRBV29-1; abundance: few; j_gene: TRBJ2-1; CDR3aa: CSVHSYNEQFF
v_gene: TRBV20-1; abundance: NA; j_gene: TRBJ2-2; CDR3aa: CSAVTGWVAGELFF
v_gene: TRBV20-1; abundance: NA; j_gene: TRBJ1-5; CDR3aa: CSAGSGDQPQHF
v_gene: TRBV12-3/TRBV12-4; abundance: NA; j_gene: TRBJ2-7; CDR3aa: CASSSGTGYGEQYF
v_gene: TRBV6-4; abundance: NA; j_gene: NA; CDR3aa: CASSDPPQKSGSKTQYF
v_gene: TRBV7-2; abundance: NA; j_gene: TRBJ2-1; CDR3aa: CASSSDQSSYNEQFF
v_gene: TRBV7-9; abundance: NA; j_gene: TRBJ1-6; CDR3aa: CACSTRTVNNSPLHF
v_gene: TRBV20-1; abundance: NA; j_gene: TRBJ2-1; CDR3aa: CSARAASGTYNEQFF
v_gene: TRBV7-2; abundance: once; j_gene: TRBJ1-1; CDR3aa: CASSQGAFSVLTFF
v_gene: TRBV24-1; abundance: few; j_gene: TRBJ2-5; CDR3aa: CATSDFIAGARETQYF
v_gene: TRBV20-1; abundance: few; j_gene: TRBJ1-1; CDR3aa: CSPDLTHTEAFF